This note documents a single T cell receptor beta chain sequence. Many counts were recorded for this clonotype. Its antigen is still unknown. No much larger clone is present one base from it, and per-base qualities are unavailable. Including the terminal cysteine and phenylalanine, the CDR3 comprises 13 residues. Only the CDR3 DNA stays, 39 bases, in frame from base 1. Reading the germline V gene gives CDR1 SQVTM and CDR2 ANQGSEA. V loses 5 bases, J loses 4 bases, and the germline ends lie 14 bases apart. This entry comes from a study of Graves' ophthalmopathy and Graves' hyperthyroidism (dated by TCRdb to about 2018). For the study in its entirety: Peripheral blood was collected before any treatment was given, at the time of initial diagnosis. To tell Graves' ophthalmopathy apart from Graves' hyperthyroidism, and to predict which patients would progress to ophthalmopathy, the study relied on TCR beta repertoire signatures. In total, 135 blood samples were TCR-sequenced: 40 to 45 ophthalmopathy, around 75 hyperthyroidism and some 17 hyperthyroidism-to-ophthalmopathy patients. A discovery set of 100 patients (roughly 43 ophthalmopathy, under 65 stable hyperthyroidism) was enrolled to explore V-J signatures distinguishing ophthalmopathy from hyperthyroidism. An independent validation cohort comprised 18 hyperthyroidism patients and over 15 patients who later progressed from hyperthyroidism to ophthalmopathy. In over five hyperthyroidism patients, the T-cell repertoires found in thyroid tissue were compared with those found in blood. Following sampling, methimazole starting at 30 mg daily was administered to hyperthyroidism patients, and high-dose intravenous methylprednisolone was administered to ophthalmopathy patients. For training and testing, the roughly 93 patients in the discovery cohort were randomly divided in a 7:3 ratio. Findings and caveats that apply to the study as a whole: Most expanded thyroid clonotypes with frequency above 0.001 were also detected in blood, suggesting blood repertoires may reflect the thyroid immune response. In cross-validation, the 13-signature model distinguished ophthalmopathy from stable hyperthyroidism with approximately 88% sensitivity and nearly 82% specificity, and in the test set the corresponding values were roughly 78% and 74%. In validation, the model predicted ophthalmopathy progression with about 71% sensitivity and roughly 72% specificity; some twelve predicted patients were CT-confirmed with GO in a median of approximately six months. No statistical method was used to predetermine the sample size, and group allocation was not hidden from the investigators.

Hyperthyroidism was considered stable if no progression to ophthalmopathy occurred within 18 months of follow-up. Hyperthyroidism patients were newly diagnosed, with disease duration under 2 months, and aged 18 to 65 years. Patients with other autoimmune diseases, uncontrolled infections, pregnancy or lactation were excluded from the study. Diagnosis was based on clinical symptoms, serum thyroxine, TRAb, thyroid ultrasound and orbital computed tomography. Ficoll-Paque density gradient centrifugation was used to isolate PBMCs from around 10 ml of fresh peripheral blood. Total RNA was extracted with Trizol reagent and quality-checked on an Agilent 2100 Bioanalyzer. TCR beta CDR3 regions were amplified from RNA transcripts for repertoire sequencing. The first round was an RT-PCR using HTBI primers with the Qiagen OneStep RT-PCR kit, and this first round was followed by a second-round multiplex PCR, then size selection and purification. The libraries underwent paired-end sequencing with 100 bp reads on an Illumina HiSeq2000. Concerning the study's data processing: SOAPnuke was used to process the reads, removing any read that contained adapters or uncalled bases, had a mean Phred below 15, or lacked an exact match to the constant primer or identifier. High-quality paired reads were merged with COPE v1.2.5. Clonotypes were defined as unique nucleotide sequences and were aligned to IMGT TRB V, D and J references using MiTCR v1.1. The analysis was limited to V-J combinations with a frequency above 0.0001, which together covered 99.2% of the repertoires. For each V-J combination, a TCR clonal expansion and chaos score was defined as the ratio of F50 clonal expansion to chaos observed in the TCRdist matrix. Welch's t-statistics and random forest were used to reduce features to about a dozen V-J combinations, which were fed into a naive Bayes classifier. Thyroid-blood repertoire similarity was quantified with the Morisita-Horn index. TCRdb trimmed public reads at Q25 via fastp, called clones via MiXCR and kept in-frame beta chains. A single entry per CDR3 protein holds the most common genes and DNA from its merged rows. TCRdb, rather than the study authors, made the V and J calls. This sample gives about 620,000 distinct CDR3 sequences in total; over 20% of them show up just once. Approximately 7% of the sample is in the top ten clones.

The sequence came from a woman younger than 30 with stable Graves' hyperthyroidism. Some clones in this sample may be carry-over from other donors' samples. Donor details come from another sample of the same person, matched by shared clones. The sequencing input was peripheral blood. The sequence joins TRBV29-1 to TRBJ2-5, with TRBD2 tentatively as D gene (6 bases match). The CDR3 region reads CSVRGGEGETQYF. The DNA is TGCAGCGTTAGAGGAGGGGAAGGAGAGACCCAGTACTTC.